These 26 T cell receptor beta chains originate from one sample sequenced in a study of blood T cells in healthy people across ages. Next came a second PCR, run for about 7 to 12 cycles, which used a sample-barcoded 5' primer along with a J-beta primer mix. TCRdb re-called the 5' RACE reads with MiXCR, one entry per CDR3 protein. Counted here are roughly 1.4 million distinct CDR3 sequences, approximately 60% occurring once; the ten biggest clones make up approximately 7%. The source material was blood. All receptors come from a man between 18 and 29 years old in good health.

Comment on this clonotype: A much larger clone lies a single base off, so this may be a read error. The rearrangement links TRBV5-1 to TRBJ2-1; tentative D call: TRBD2 (6 bases). Germline-derived CDR1 and CDR2 are SGHRS and YFSETQ. Trimming removed 6 bases at V and 12 bases at J, with 22 bases between. This CDR3 is built from 14 residues. CDR3 protein: CASTSNAGFYGQFF. CDR3 bases: TGCGCCAGCACCTCCAACGCGGGATTTTATGGGCAGTTCTTC.

There are many counts of this clonotype. This chain links TRBV28 with TRBJ2-7; D is ambiguous. The CDR3 has 11 residues. CDR1 is MDHEN, CDR2 SYDVKM, per germline. V gave up 7 bases and J gave up 0 bases, with 4 bases separating them. The CDR3 DNA reads as TGTGCCAGCATGAGCTCCTACGAGCAGTACTTC. Translated, it gives CASMSSYEQYF.

CDR3 bases: TGTGCCAGCAGTGAACGGGATCTGGGGTACAATGAGCAGTTCTTC. It specifies CASSERDLGYNEQFF. This chain links TRBV25-1 with TRBJ2-1; the D gene is possibly TRBD2 (5 bases). The CDR3 spans 15 residues. Deletions cut 2 bases from V and 4 bases from J, with 12 bases between. Germline V gene data show CDR1 as MGHDK and CDR2 as SYGVNS.

The rearrangement uses TRBV4-3 and TRBJ2-3; TRBD2 matches at 8 bases. CDR1 is LGHNA and CDR2 is YSLEER in the germline V gene. The CDR3 has 18 amino acids. J lost 3 bases, V lost 0 bases, and 11 bases had no gene match. The CDR3 region is CASSQDGLTSGDTDTQYF. CDR3 nucleotide sequence: TGCGCCAGCAGCCAAGATGGGTTAACTAGCGGAGATACAGATACGCAGTATTTT.

This clonotype was recorded once. The V gene is TRBV9, the J gene TRBJ1-2, with 8 bases lining up with TRBD1. The CDR3 has 18 residues. Germline assignment: CDR1 SGDLS and CDR2 YYNGEE. V lost 4 bases and J lost 4; bases outside the gene matches: 18. The CDR3 here is CASSHRISRGQGPYGYTF. The DNA for the CDR3 is TGTGCCAGCAGCCATCGAATCTCCCGTGGACAGGGTCCCTATGGCTACACCTTC. The full variable domain, its missing parts supplied by reference TRBV9 and TRBJ1-2, is DSGVTQTPKHLITATGQRVTLRCSPRSGDLSVYWYQQSLDQGLQFLIQYYNGEERAKGNILERFSAQQFPDLHSELNLSSLELGDSALYFCASSHRISRGQGPYGYTFGSGTRLTVV.

This clonotype was recorded a few times. The chain carries TRBV27 and TRBJ2-3; 8 positions match TRBD2. From germline, CDR1 is MNHEY and CDR2 SMNVEV (reference sequence). The CDR3 is made up of 15 amino acids. V gave up 8 bases and J gave up 0 bases; unmatched junction bases: 7. This CDR3 reads CASHGSGGSTDTQYF. Here the CDR3 DNA reads TGTGCCAGCCACGGAAGCGGGGGTAGCACAGATACGCAGTATTTT.

This clonotype was seen a handful of times. This clone may be a read error of a much larger clone one base away. The chain combines TRBV6-1 with TRBJ2-7, with TRBD2 as a possible D gene (5 bases). Trimming left V 0 bases short and J 5 bases short, with 14 bases between. The CDR3 contains 15 residues. Germline CDR1 is MNHNS and CDR2 is SASEGT. The CDR3: CASSEAPEGPDEQYF. The CDR3 DNA reads as TGTGCCAGCAGTGAAGCGCCAGAGGGTCCCGACGAGCAGTACTTC.

V gene TRBV11-2 combines with J gene TRBJ2-7, with D unclear. The CDR3 totals 12 residues. Deletions cut 0 bases from V and 5 bases from J, with 5 bases between. Germline loops: CDR1 SGHAT, CDR2 FQNNGV. CDR3 sequence (DNA): TGTGCCAGCAGCTTAGATTCCCACGAGCAGTACTTC. Translating it yields CASSLDSHEQYF.

This clonotype was counted only a few times. The V gene is TRBV29-1, the J gene TRBJ2-1; TRBD2 aligns across 10 bases. The V gene end was trimmed by 7 bases and the J gene end by 15 bases; junction bases not matched to a gene: 9. CDR3 length: 11 residues. CDR1 is SQVTM, CDR2 ANQGSEA, per germline. The DNA for the CDR3 is TGCAGCGGCTCTAGCGGGGGTAGGATGTTCTTC. Protein: CSGSSGGRMFF.

The rearrangement joins TRBV6-5 to TRBJ1-1, with a weak D call TRBD1 (5 bases). The CDR3 length is 16 residues. CDR1 is MNHEY, CDR2 SVGAGI, per germline. Trimming stripped 2 bases from V and 1 base from J, with 14 bases between. DNA for the CDR3: TGTGCCAGCAGTTACGCGAGGACGAGGGGGAACACTGAAGCTTTCTTT. Its translation: CASSYARTRGNTEAFF.

J is TRBJ1-5 and V is TRBV5-5, with D unresolved. The V and J ends lost 3 bases and 4 bases respectively, with 11 bases between them. From germline, CDR1 is SGHKS and CDR2 YYEKEE (reference sequence). The CDR3 length is 14 residues. In nucleotides, the CDR3 is TGTGCCAGCAGCTCGCGCTCCGTTAATCAGCCCCAGCATTTT. Translation: CASSSRSVNQPQHF.

This clonotype was counted once. The genes are TRBV4-2 and TRBJ1-2; TRBD1 is a possible D gene (6 bases). The CDR3 runs to 15 residues. Per germline, CDR1 LGHNA and CDR2 YNFKEQ. V shed 0 bases and J shed 5 bases, with 13 bases lying between them. CDR3 region: CASSQDWQGRYGYTF. CDR3 in DNA: TGTGCCAGCAGCCAAGATTGGCAGGGGAGATATGGCTACACCTTC.

This clonotype was counted once. The rearrangement links TRBV21-1 to TRBJ2-1; TRBD1 was called by the table and not checked on the DNA. TRBV21-1 corresponds to a pseudogene. The CDR3 consists of 19 residues. The CDR3 here is CASSKVIGLGGAPPNEQFF. Here the CDR3 DNA reads TGTGCCAGCAGCAAAGTAATTGGCTTAGGGGGGGCACCTCCAAATGAGCAGTTCTTC.

The chain has TRBV2 and TRBJ2-1; D is perhaps TRBD2 (6 bases). Matching the DNA end better, TRBJ2-7 makes the J call doubtful. CDR3 length: 18 amino acids. Germline CDR1 is SNHLY and CDR2 is FYNNEI. CDR3 sequence: CASSGGGGDHPFYNEQYF. The CDR3 region has the DNA TGTGCCAGCAGTGGGGGTGGCGGGGACCACCCATTTTACAATGAGCAGTACTTC.

The chain employs TRBV6-2 or TRBV6-3 and TRBJ2-1, with D perhaps given as TRBD1 or TRBD2 (6 bases each). Trimming left V 2 bases short and J 9 bases short, with 17 bases between. This CDR3 has 15 amino acids. CDR1 and CDR2 from the germline V gene are MNHEY and SVGEGT. CDR3 sequence (DNA): TGTGCCAGCAGTTACGTTGGGGGGCCAACGGGTGAGCAGTTCTTC. It is translated as CASSYVGGPTGEQFF.

In nucleotides, the CDR3 is TGTGCCTGGAGTGGGGTGGAAGAGACCCAGTACTTC. It encodes CAWSGVEETQYF. The rearrangement uses TRBV30 and TRBJ2-5, with D hard to call. CDR3 length: 12 residues. V was trimmed by 1 base and J by 3 bases, leaving 6 bases between them. Per the germline V gene, CDR1 is GTSNPN and CDR2 is SVGIG (reference sequence).

The rearrangement links TRBV20-1 to TRBJ1-2; D call uncertain. Looked up from germline, CDR1 is DFQATT and CDR2 is SNEGSKA (reference sequence). Trimming shortened V by 2 bases and J by 8 bases, and 12 bases separated the two germline ends. This CDR3 region has 12 residues. The CDR3 sequence: CSARNGLRGYTF. The CDR3, as DNA: TGCAGTGCTAGAAACGGACTTAGGGGCTACACCTTC.

Regarding this clonotype: The conserved phenylalanine or tryptophan normally closing the CDR3 is absent here, so this likely arose from a read error. The DNA is omitted, as the CDR3 cannot be located on it reliably, and the CDR3 follows TCRdb's listing. The rearrangement joins TRBV4-2 to TRBJ2-5; the table assigns TRBD2, which was not confirmed against the DNA. The length of the CDR3 is 9 amino acids, counting both ends. Germline CDR1 LGHNA, CDR2 YNFKEQ. The CDR3 loop reads CASSQDTTS.

This clonotype has a handful of counts. V usage is TRBV20-1 and J usage is TRBJ1-2; 10 nucleotides agree with TRBD1. The ends lost 0 bases at V and 7 bases at J; junction bases unmatched: 5. Germline CDR1 reads DFQATT; CDR2 reads SNEGSKA (reference sequence). There are 14 residues in the CDR3. The CDR3 spells CSARETGGVSGYTF. As DNA, the CDR3 is TGCAGTGCTAGAGAGACAGGGGGCGTATCTGGCTACACCTTC.

This sequence joins TRBV4-3 and TRBJ2-3; D not certain. This CDR3 is built from 18 residues. V was trimmed by 0 bases and J by 2 bases, leaving 18 bases between them. CDR1 and CDR2 (germline): LGHNA, YSLEER. CDR3 DNA sequence: TGCGCCAGCAGCCAAGAACCCTATCTCACGGTGCTCACAGATACGCAGTATTTT. This translates into CASSQEPYLTVLTDTQYF.

This clonotype was observed a handful of times. The DNA of the CDR3 is TGTGCCATCACCACGACAGGTAGAAATCTGTACTTC. Translation: CAITTTGRNLYF. The chain has TRBV10-3 and TRBJ2-5; D might be TRBD1 (6 bases). Trimming cost V 7 bases and J 13 bases, with 19 bases left between them. CDR3 length equals 12 residues. The germline V gene has CDR1 ENHRY and CDR2 SYGVKD.

A remark on this clonotype: This clone may be a read error of a much larger clone one base away. J is TRBJ1-4 and V is TRBV20-1; D uncertain. Germline assignment: CDR1 DFQATT and CDR2 SNEGSKA (reference sequence). CDR3 size: 12 residues. V lost 7 bases, J lost 5 bases, and 11 bases lay in between. The CDR3 here is CSGSGQNEKLFF. CDR3 nucleotides: TGCAGTGGAAGCGGCCAGAATGAAAAACTGTTTTTT.

J is TRBJ1-2 and V is TRBV5-1; a weak D match, TRBD1 (5 bases). Germline V CDR1 and CDR2: SGHRS, YFSETQ. The CDR3 loop spans 15 amino acids. Trimming stripped 0 bases from V and 2 bases from J, with 11 bases between. The CDR3 loop is CASSLGQQMNYGYTF. Here the CDR3 DNA reads TGCGCCAGCAGCTTGGGACAGCAGATGAACTATGGCTACACCTTC.

V usage is TRBV21-1 and J usage is TRBJ2-6. TRBV21-1 is listed as a pseudogene. CDR3 length: 14 residues. The chain's CDR3 is CACTVDSGANVLTF. The CDR3 bases are TGTGCCTGCACCGTTGATTCTGGGGCCAACGTCCTGACTTTC.

This chain uses TRBV4-3 with TRBJ1-2; 11 bases fit TRBD1. V was pared by 1 base and J by 7 bases, with 8 bases of the junction left unmatched. Germline V gene data show CDR1 as LGHNA and CDR2 as YSLEER. This CDR3 has 16 residues. CDR3 nucleotides: TGCGCCAGCAGCCAAGCGAGGGGACAGGGGGAGACTGGCTACACCTTC. This sequence encodes CASSQARGQGETGYTF.

This sequence joins TRBV20-1 and TRBJ2-3; D unclear. V was trimmed by 3 bases and J by 4 bases, leaving 17 bases between them. In germline, CDR1 is DFQATT, CDR2 SNEGSKA (reference sequence). This CDR3 region has 15 residues. CDR3 nucleotide sequence: TGCAGTGCTAGTTGGTCCATGCCCGCACCAGATACGCAGTATTTT. Residues: CSASWSMPAPDTQYF.